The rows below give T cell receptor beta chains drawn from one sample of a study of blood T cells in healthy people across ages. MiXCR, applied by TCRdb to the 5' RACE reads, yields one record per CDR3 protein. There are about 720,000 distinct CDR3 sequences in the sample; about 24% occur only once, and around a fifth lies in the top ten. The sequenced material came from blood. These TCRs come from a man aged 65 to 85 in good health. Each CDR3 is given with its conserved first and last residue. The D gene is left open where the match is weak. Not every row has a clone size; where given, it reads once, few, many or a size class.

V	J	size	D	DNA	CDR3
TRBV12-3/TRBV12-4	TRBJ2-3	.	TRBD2	TGTGCCAGCAGTGGGGGACTAGCGGGGGGAAGCACAGATACGCAGTATTTT	CASSGGLAGGSTDTQYF
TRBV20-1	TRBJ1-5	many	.	TGCAGTGCTAGAGATTTCGCCAAGGGCCTCAAGGGGCCCCAGCATTTT	CSARDFAKGLKGPQHF
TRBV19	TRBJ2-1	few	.	TGTGCCAGTAGTAGCCCTACCGGGACAAAGCAGTTCTTC	CASSSPTGTKQFF
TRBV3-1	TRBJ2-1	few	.	TGTGCCAGCAGCCAAGATCTAAGGCGGAACAATGAGCAGTTCTTT	CASSQDLRRNNEQFF
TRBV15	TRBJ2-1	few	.	TGTGCCACCAGCAGAGGAGGGACCGCCTACAATGAGCAGTTCTTC	CATSRGGTAYNEQFF
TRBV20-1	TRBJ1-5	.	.	TGCAGTGCTATACAGGGCGTTTATCAGCCCCAGCATTTT	CSAIQGVYQPQHF
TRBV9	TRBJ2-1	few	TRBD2	TGTGCCAGCAGCGTCTCCGGGACTAGTAACAATGAGCAGTTCTTC	CASSVSGTSNNEQFF
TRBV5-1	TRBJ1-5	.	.	TGCGCCAGCAGCCCCGGAGAGCAGCCCCAGCATTTT	CASSPGEQPQHF
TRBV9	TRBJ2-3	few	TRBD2	TGTGCCAGCAGCTCCAGACTAGCGGGAGTCTGGGATACGCAGTACTTT	CASSSRLAGVWDTQYF
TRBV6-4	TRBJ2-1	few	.	TGTGCCAGCAGTGAGTCAGGGGACAATGAGCAGTTCTTC	CASSESGDNEQFF
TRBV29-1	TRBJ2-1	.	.	TGCAGCGTTGTGGGCCACGGCTCCTACAATGAGCAGTTCTTC	CSVVGHGSYNEQFF
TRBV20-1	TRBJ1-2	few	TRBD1	TGCAGTGCCCCGACAGGGGCCGGGTATGGCTACACCTTC	CSAPTGAGYGYTF
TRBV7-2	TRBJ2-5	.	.	TGTGCCAGCACCTATCGCGGGGAGTGGCAAGAGACCCAGTACTTC	CASTYRGEWQETQYF
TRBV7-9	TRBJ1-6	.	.	TGTGCCAGCAGCTTGCGCTCCTATAATTCACCCCTCCACTTT	CASSLRSYNSPLHF
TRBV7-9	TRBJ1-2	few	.	TGTGCCAGCAGCTCCCCCGGGGCCCGGGGCTACACCTTC	CASSSPGARGYTF
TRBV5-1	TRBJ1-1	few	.	TGCGCCAGCAGCGATCCCCAGGGGCTAGGTGAAGCTTTCTTT	CASSDPQGLGEAFF
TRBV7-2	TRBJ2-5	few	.	TGTGCCAGCAGCTTAGTTGTAGGGGAGGAAGAGACCCAGTACTTC	CASSLVVGEEETQYF
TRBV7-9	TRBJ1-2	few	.	TGTGCCAGCAGCTTAGTCGTCCTCCCGGACTATGGCTACACCTTC	CASSLVVLPDYGYTF
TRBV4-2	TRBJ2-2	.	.	TGTGCCAGCAGCCAAGATGGTCCCCCGTGGACCGGGGAGCTGTTTTTT	CASSQDGPPWTGELFF
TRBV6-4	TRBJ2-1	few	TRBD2	TGTGCCAGCAGTGACCCTAGCGGGGGGATCAATGAGCAGTTCTTC	CASSDPSGGINEQFF
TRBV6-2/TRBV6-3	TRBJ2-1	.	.	TGTGCCAGCACGGACGGCGTGGGGAATGAGCAGTTCTTC	CASTDGVGNEQFF
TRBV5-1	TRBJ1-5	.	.	TGCGCCAGCAGCTTGAGGACTAGCGGTGGCACAGATACGCAGCATTTT	CASSLRTSGGTDTQHF
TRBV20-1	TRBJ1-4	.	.	TGCAGTGCCGACGGGACCCTTAATGAAAAACTGTTTTTT	CSADGTLNEKLFF
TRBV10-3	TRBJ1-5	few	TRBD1	TGTGCCATCAGCGGACAGGGCAATCAGCCCCAGCATTTT	CAISGQGNQPQHF
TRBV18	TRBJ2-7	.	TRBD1	TGTGCCAGCTTCTCGGACAGGGGCAACGAGCAGTACTTC	CASFSDRGNEQYF
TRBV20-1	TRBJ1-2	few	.	TGCAGTGCTCTGACAGGCTATGGCTACACCTTC	CSALTGYGYTF
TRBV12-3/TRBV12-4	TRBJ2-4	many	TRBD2	TGTGCCAGCAGTTTGGTGACTAGCGGTGGCATTCAGTACTTC	CASSLVTSGGIQYF
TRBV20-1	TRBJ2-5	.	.	TGCAGTGCTAGAGATCGGCGGGGAGGAGTAGAGACCCAGTACTTC	CSARDRRGGVETQYF
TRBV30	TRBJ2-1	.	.	TGTGCCTGGAGTAGCGACCAATACAATGAGCAGTTCTTC	CAWSSDQYNEQFF
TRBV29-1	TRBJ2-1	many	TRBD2	TGCAGCGTTGGGAAGCGGGAGGTCCACAATGAGCAGTTCTTC	CSVGKREVHNEQFF
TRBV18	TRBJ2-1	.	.	TGTGCCAGCTCACCCCTCGAGGGAGCGTATGAGCAGTTCTTC	CASSPLEGAYEQFF
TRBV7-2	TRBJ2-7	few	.	TGTGCCAGCAGCCTACCATCCCACTACAAGCAGTACTTC	CASSLPSHYKQYF
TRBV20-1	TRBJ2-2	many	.	TGCAGTGCGGGTTTCCACACCGGGGAGCTGTTTTTT	CSAGFHTGELFF
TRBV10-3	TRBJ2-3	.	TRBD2	TGTGCCATCAGTGTAGGGGGACTAGCCGCAGATACGCAGTATTTT	CAISVGGLAADTQYF
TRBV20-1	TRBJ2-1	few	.	TGCAGTGCTAGAGTGATGGGGCCAAGCAATGAGCAGTTCTTC	CSARVMGPSNEQFF
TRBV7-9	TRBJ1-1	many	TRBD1	TGTGCCAGCAGCACCGCAGGGGGGGCGTCTGAAGCTTTCTTT	CASSTAGGASEAFF
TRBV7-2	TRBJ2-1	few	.	TGTGCCAGCAGCTTAGGGGCTAGGTCCTACAATGAGCAGTTCTTC	CASSLGARSYNEQFF
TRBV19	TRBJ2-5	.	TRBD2	TGTGCCAGTAGTACTCGACTAGCGGGGGCCGGGTACCAAGAGACCCAGTACTTC	CASSTRLAGAGYQETQYF
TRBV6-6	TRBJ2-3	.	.	TGTGCCAGCAGTTATCTAGCAGACACAGATACGCAGTATTTT	CASSYLADTDTQYF
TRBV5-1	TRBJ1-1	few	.	TGCGCCAGCAAGGGCCTTAGGGACACTGAAGCTTTCTTT	CASKGLRDTEAFF
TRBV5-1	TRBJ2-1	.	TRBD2	TGCGCCAGCACCCCCCTTCTGGCGGGGGGCCAAGATGAGCAGTTCTTC	CASTPLLAGGQDEQFF
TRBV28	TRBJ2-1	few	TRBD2	TGTGCCAGCAGTTTAACTACTAGCGGGGTCGCCTACAATGAGCAGTTCTTC	CASSLTTSGVAYNEQFF
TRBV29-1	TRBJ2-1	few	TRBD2	TGCAGCGTCGACAAACCCCCGGGAGGCGGGTACAATGAGCAGTTCTTC	CSVDKPPGGGYNEQFF
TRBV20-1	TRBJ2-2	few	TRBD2	TGCAGTGCTAAGCCTAGCGGGAGGGCCGGGGAGCTGTTTTTT	CSAKPSGRAGELFF
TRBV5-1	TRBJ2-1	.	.	TGCGCCAGCAGCTTCCGGGACTCTCAGTACAATGAGCAGTTCTTC	CASSFRDSQYNEQFF
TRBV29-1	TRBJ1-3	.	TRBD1	TGCAGCGGGTCGACAGGGCTCTCTGGAAACACCATATATTTT	CSGSTGLSGNTIYF
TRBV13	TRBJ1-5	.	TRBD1	TGTGCCAGCAGCGAACGACAGGGGGCCAACAATCAGCCCCAGCATTTT	CASSERQGANNQPQHF
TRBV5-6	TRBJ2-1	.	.	TGTGCCAGCAGCTTAACCTACACGATCAATGAGCAGTTCTTC	CASSLTYTINEQFF
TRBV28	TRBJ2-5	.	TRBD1	TGTGCCAGCAGCCCTTCTCCCGGGACAGAGTACCAAGAGACCCAGTACTTC	CASSPSPGTEYQETQYF